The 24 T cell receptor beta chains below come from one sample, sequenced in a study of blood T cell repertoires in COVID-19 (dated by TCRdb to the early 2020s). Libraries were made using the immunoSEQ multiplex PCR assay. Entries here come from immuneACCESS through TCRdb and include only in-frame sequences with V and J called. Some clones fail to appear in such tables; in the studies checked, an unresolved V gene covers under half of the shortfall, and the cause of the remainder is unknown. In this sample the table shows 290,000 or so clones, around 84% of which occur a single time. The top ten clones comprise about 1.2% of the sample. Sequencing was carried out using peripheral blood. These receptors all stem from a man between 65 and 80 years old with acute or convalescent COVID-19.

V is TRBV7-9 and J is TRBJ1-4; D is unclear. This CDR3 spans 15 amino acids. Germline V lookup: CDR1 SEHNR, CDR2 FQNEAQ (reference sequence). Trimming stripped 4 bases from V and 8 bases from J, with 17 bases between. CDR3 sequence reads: CASSSRLTQGEKLFF. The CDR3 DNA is TGTGCCAGCAGCTCCAGACTGACCCAAGGCGAAAAACTGTTTTTT.

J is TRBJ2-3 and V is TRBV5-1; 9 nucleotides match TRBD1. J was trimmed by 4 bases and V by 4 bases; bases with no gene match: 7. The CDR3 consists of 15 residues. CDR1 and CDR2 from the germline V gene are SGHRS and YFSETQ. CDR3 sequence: CASSTGQGRPDTQYF. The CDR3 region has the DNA TGCGCCAGCAGCACCGGACAGGGGCGACCAGATACGCAGTATTTT.

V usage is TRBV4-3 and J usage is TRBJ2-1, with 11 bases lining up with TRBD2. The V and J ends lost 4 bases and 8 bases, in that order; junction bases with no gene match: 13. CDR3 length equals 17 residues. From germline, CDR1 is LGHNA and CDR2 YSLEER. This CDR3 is CASSPFLLAGARDEQFF. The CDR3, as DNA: TGCGCCAGCAGCCCGTTTTTACTAGCGGGGGCTAGGGATGAGCAGTTCTTC.

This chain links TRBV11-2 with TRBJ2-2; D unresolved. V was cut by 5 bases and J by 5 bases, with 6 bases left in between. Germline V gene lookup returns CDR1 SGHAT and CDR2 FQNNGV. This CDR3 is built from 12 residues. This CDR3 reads CASSPRTGELFF. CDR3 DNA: TGTGCCAGCAGCCCCCGTACCGGGGAGCTGTTTTTT.

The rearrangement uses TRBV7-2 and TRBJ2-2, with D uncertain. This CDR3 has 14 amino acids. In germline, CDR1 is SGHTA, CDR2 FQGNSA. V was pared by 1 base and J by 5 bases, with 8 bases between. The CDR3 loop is CASSLGTTTGELFF. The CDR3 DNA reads TGTGCCAGCAGCTTAGGAACTACGACCGGGGAGCTGTTTTTT. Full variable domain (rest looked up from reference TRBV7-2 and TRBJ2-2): GAGVSQSPSNKVTEKGKDVELRCDPISGHTALYWYRQSLGQGLEFLIYFQGNSAPDKSGLPSDRFSAERTGGSVSTLTIQRTQQEDSAVYLCASSLGTTTGELFFGEGSRLTVL.

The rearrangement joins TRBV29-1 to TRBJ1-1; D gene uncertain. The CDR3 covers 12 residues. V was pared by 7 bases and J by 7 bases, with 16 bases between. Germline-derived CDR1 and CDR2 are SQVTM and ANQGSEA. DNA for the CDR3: TGCAGCGGGGAGAGGGTACGGGGTGAAGCTTTCTTT. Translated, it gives CSGERVRGEAFF.

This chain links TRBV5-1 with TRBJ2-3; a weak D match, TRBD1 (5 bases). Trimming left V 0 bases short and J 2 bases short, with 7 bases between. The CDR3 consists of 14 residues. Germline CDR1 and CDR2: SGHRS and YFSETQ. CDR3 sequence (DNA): TGCGCCAGCAGCTTGGGACAGTTCACAGATACGCAGTATTTT. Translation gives CASSLGQFTDTQYF.

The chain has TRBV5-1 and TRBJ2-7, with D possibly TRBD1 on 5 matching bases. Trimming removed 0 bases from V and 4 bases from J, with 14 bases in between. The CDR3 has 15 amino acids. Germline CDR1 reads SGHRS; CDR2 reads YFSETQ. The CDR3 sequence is CASSLEGASSYEQYF. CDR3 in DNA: TGCGCCAGCAGCTTGGAAGGGGCGAGCAGTTACGAGCAGTACTTC. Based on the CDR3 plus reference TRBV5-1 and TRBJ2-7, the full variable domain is KAGVTQTPRYLIKTRGQQVTLSCSPISGHRSVSWYQQTPGQGLQFLFEYFSETQRNKGNFPGRFSGRQFSNSRSEMNVSTLELGDSALYLCASSLEGASSYEQYFGPGTRLTVT.

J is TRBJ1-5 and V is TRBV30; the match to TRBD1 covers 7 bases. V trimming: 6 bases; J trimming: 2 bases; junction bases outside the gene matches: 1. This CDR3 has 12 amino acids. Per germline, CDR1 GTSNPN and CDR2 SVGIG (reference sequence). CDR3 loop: CACQGGNQPQHF. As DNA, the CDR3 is TGTGCCTGCCAGGGGGGCAATCAGCCCCAGCATTTT. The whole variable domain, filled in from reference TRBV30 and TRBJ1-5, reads SQTIHQWPATLVQPVGSPLSLECTVEGTSNPNLYWYRQAAGRGLQLLFYSVGIGQISSEVPQNLSASRPQDRQFILSSKKLLLSDSGFYLCACQGGNQPQHFGDGTRLSIL.

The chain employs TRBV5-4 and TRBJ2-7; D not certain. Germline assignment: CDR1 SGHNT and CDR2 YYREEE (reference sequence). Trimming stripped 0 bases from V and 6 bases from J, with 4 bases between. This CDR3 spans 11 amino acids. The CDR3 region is CASSLESEQYF. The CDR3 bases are TGTGCCAGCAGCTTGGAGAGCGAGCAGTACTTC.

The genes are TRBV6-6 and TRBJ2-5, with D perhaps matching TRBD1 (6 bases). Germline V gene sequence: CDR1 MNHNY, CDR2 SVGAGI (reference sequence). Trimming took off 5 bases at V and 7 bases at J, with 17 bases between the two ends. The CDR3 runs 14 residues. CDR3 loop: CASSPAGELGTQYF. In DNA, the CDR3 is TGTGCCAGCAGTCCCGCAGGGGAGCTAGGGACCCAGTACTTC.

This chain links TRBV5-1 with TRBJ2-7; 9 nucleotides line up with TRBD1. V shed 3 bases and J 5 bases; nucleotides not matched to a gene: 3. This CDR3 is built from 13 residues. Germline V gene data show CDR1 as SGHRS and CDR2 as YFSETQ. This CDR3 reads CASSWDRVDEQYF. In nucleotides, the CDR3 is TGCGCCAGCAGCTGGGACAGGGTCGACGAGCAGTACTTC.

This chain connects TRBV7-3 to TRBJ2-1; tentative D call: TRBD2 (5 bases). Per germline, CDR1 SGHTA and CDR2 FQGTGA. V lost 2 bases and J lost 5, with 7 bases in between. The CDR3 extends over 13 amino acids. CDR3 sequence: CASSLDYNNEQFF. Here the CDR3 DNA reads TGTGCCAGCAGCTTAGACTACAACAATGAGCAGTTCTTC.

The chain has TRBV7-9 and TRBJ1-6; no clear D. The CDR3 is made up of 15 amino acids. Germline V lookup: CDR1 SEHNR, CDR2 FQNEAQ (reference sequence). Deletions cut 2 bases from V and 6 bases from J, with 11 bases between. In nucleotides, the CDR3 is TGTGCCAGCAGCTTATCCGGCGGAGGTAATTCACCCCTCCACTTT. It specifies CASSLSGGGNSPLHF.

The CDR3 sequence is CASSLGQGIGDTQYF. CDR3 bases: TGTGCCAGCAGCTTGGGACAGGGGATAGGAGATACGCAGTATTTT. The chain links TRBV5-5 to TRBJ2-3; the match to TRBD1 covers 8 bases. V trimming: 0 bases; J trimming: 5 bases; junction bases outside the gene matches: 5. CDR3 length: 15 amino acids. CDR1 and CDR2 from the germline V gene are SGHKS and YYEKEE (reference sequence).

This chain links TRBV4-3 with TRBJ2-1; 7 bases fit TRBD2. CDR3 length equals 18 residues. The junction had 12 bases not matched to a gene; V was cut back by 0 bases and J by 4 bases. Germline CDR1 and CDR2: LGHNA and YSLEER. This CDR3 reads CASSQEWGRALEYNEQFF. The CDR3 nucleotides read TGCGCCAGCAGCCAAGAATGGGGGAGGGCCCTCGAATACAATGAGCAGTTCTTC.

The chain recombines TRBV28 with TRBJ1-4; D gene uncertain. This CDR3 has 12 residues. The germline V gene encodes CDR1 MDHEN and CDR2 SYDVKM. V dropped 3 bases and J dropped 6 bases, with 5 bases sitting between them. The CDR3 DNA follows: TGTGCCAGCAGTTTGAGGGATGAAAAACTGTTTTTT. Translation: CASSLRDEKLFF.

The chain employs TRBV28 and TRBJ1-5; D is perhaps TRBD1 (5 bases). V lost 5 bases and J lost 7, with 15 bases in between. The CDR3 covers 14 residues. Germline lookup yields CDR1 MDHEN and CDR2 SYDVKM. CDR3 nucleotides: TGTGCCAGCAGTCTAGGAGGAGGGGTGCAGCCCCAGCATTTT. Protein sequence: CASSLGGGVQPQHF. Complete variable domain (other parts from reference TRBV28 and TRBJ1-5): DVKVTQSSRYLVKRTGEKVFLECVQDMDHENMFWYRQDPGLGLRLIYFSYDVKMKEKGDIPEGYSVSREKKERFSLILESASTNQTSMYLCASSLGGGVQPQHFGDGTRLSIL.

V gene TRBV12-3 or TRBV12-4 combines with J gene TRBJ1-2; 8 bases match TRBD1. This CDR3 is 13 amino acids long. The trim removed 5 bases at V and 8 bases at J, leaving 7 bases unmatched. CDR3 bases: TGTGCCAGCAGTAATCAGGGGGCGAGAGGCTACACCTTC. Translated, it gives CASSNQGARGYTF.

The CDR3 is CATSDWTGLETQYF. Written as DNA, the CDR3 is TGTGCCACCAGTGACTGGACAGGTCTAGAGACCCAGTACTTC. The genes are TRBV24-1 and TRBJ2-5; 7 bases are shared with TRBD1. The CDR3 is 14 residues long. Germline V CDR1 and CDR2: KGHDR, SFDVKD. V lost 4 bases and J lost 4; bases outside the gene matches: 5.

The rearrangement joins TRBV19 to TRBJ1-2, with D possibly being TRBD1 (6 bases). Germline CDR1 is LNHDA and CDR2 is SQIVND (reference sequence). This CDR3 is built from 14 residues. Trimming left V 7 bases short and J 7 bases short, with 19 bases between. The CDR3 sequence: CASTITGYLFGYTF. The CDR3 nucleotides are TGTGCCAGTACCATTACAGGGTACCTCTTTGGCTACACCTTC.

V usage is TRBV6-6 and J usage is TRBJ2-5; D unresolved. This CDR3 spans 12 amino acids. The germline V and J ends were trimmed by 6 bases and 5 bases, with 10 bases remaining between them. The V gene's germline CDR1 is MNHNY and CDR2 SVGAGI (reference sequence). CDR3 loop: CASSPASETQYF. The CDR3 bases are TGTGCCAGCAGCCCAGCGTCGGAGACCCAGTACTTC.

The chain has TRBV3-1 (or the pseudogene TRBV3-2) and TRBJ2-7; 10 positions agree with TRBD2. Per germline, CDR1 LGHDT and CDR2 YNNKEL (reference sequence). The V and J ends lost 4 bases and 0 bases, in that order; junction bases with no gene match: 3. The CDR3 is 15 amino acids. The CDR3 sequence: CASSRRTSGSYEQYF. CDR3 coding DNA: TGTGCCAGCAGCCGTCGGACTAGCGGCTCCTACGAGCAGTACTTC.

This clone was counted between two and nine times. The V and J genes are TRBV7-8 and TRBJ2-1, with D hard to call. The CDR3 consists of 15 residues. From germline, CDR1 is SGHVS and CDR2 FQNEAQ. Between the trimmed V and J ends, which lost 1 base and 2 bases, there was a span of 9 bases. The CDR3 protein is CASSLGLPTYNEQFF. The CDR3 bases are TGTGCCAGCAGCTTAGGGCTCCCAACCTACAATGAGCAGTTCTTC.